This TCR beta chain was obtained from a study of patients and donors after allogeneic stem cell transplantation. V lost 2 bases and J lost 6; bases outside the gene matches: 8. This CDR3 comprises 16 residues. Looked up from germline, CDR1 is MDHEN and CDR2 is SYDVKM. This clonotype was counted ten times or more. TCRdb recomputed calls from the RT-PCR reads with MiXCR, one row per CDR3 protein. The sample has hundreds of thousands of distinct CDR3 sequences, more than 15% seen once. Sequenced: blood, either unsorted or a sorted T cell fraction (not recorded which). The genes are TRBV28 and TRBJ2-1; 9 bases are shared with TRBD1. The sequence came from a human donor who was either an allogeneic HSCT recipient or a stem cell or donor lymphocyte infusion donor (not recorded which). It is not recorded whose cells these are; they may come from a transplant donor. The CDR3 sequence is CASSLLPGQGPNEQFF. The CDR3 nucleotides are TGTGCCAGCAGTTTACTACCGGGACAGGGACCCAATGAGCAGTTCTTC.